This is a list of T cell receptor beta chains from one sample in a study of cytomegalovirus exposure and HLA in healthy donors. Sequencing was performed with immunoSEQ multiplex PCR; in TCRdb, only in-frame clones are kept and a portion is missing. Of some 100,000 clones in the sample, 88% were seen once. Source material: PBMCs. The receptors stem from a woman aged 18-35 years in good health and CMV-seronegative. Both conserved end residues are part of each CDR3. Each record gives: CDR3 protein, CDR3 DNA, V gene, clone size, D gene, J gene. D genes are given only for firm matches. Only part of the rows carry a size: once, few, many, or a class if the clone is expanded.

CDR3 protein: CAISGLGKEVYGYTF
CDR3 DNA: TGTGCCATCAGCGGATTAGGGAAGGAGGTCTATGGCTACACCTTC
V gene: TRBV10-3
clone size: NA
D gene: NA
J gene: TRBJ1-2

CDR3 protein: CASSLSLTSQTQYF
CDR3 DNA: TGCGCCAGCAGCTTGTCCCTGACTAGCCAGACCCAGTACTTC
V gene: TRBV5-1
clone size: NA
D gene: TRBD2
J gene: TRBJ2-5

CDR3 protein: CAISGTELYEQYF
CDR3 DNA: TGTGCCATCAGTGGGACAGAACTCTACGAGCAGTACTTC
V gene: TRBV10-3
clone size: NA
D gene: NA
J gene: TRBJ2-7

CDR3 protein: CASSVTAFGDEKLFF
CDR3 DNA: TGTGCCAGCAGCGTAACCGCGTTCGGGGATGAAAAACTGTTTTTT
V gene: TRBV9
clone size: NA
D gene: NA
J gene: TRBJ1-4

CDR3 protein: CASSSQGAGFREQYF
CDR3 DNA: TGTGCCAGTAGCTCACAGGGGGCAGGATTTCGCGAGCAGTACTTC
V gene: TRBV19
clone size: once
D gene: TRBD1
J gene: TRBJ2-7

CDR3 protein: CASSENTGSSYNSPLHF
CDR3 DNA: TGTGCCAGCAGTGAGAACACAGGGAGCTCCTATAATTCACCCCTCCACTTT
V gene: TRBV6-1
clone size: once
D gene: NA
J gene: TRBJ1-6

CDR3 protein: CASSPRSSSYEQYF
CDR3 DNA: TGTGCCAGCAGCCCTAGGAGTAGCTCCTACGAGCAGTACTTC
V gene: TRBV11-2
clone size: NA
D gene: NA
J gene: TRBJ2-7

CDR3 protein: CASSLGGSGTEAFF
CDR3 DNA: TGTGCCAGCAGCTTAGGGGGCTCGGGTACTGAAGCTTTCTTT
V gene: TRBV7-2
clone size: NA
D gene: NA
J gene: TRBJ1-1

CDR3 protein: CASSLAGGRSSEQYF
CDR3 DNA: TGTGCCAGCAGCTTAGCGGGGGGGCGATCCTCCGAGCAGTACTTC
V gene: TRBV7-2
clone size: few
D gene: NA
J gene: TRBJ2-7

CDR3 protein: CASSVGWGGVIQETQYF
CDR3 DNA: TGTGCCAGCAGCGTCGGTTGGGGGGGGGTGATACAAGAGACCCAGTACTTC
V gene: TRBV9
clone size: NA
D gene: TRBD2
J gene: TRBJ2-5

CDR3 protein: CASSLPSGGSYEQYF
CDR3 DNA: TGTGCCAGCAGCTTGCCTAGCGGGGGCTCCTACGAGCAGTACTTC
V gene: TRBV5-6
clone size: NA
D gene: TRBD2
J gene: TRBJ2-7

CDR3 protein: CASSRDRRTGELFF
CDR3 DNA: TGCGCCAGCAGCCGTGACAGGAGAACCGGGGAGCTGTTTTTT
V gene: TRBV5-1
clone size: NA
D gene: NA
J gene: TRBJ2-2

CDR3 protein: CASSYGFPGGNEQFF
CDR3 DNA: TGTGCCAGCAGCTACGGGTTTCCAGGGGGCAATGAGCAGTTCTTC
V gene: TRBV2
clone size: once
D gene: TRBD1
J gene: TRBJ2-1

CDR3 protein: CASSLSTTGTGALYEQYF
CDR3 DNA: TGTGCCAGCAGCCTATCAACAACCGGGACAGGGGCTTTATACGAGCAGTACTTC
V gene: TRBV7-6
clone size: NA
D gene: TRBD1
J gene: TRBJ2-7

CDR3 protein: CSVRENEKLFF
CDR3 DNA: TGCAGCGTCCGGGAGAATGAAAAACTGTTTTTT
V gene: TRBV29-1
clone size: NA
D gene: NA
J gene: TRBJ1-4

CDR3 protein: CASSRGWSNTQYF
CDR3 DNA: TGTGCCAGCAGCCGCGGCTGGAGTAATACGCAGTATTTT
V gene: TRBV5-6
clone size: NA
D gene: NA
J gene: TRBJ2-3

CDR3 protein: CASFFPGQGFAEAFF
CDR3 DNA: TGTGCCAGCTTTTTCCCGGGACAGGGGTTTGCTGAAGCTTTCTTT
V gene: TRBV6-6
clone size: NA
D gene: TRBD1
J gene: TRBJ1-1

CDR3 protein: CSVPGQGIPNYGYTF
CDR3 DNA: TGCAGCGTCCCGGGACAGGGGATTCCTAACTATGGCTACACCTTC
V gene: TRBV29-1
clone size: NA
D gene: TRBD1
J gene: TRBJ1-2

CDR3 protein: CSPESGETQYF
CDR3 DNA: TGCAGCCCCGAATCCGGGGAGACCCAGTACTTC
V gene: TRBV20-1
clone size: NA
D gene: NA
J gene: TRBJ2-5

CDR3 protein: CASSSRTDRAGGGEQYF
CDR3 DNA: TGTGCCAGCAGTTCTAGGACCGACAGGGCTGGCGGCGGCGAGCAGTACTTC
V gene: TRBV28
clone size: NA
D gene: TRBD1
J gene: TRBJ2-7

CDR3 protein: CASSLVVSGRLYNEQFF
CDR3 DNA: TGTGCCAGCAGCTTAGTCGTCAGCGGGAGACTCTACAATGAGCAGTTCTTC
V gene: TRBV11-2
clone size: NA
D gene: TRBD2
J gene: TRBJ2-1

CDR3 protein: CASSLGQFWSEQYF
CDR3 DNA: TGTGCCAGCAGCTTAGGCCAATTCTGGAGCGAGCAGTACTTC
V gene: TRBV7-2
clone size: NA
D gene: NA
J gene: TRBJ2-7

CDR3 protein: CSVEEILGAKGTEAFF
CDR3 DNA: TGCAGCGTTGAAGAGATCTTGGGGGCCAAAGGGACTGAAGCTTTCTTT
V gene: TRBV29-1
clone size: NA
D gene: NA
J gene: TRBJ1-1

CDR3 protein: CASSSGQGVVEQYF
CDR3 DNA: TGCGCCAGCAGCTCGGGACAGGGCGTCGTCGAGCAGTACTTC
V gene: TRBV5-1
clone size: NA
D gene: TRBD1
J gene: TRBJ2-7

CDR3 protein: CASSYSRSNEQFF
CDR3 DNA: TGTGCCAGCAGTTACTCGAGAAGCAATGAGCAGTTCTTC
V gene: TRBV6-5
clone size: NA
D gene: NA
J gene: TRBJ2-1

CDR3 protein: CASSVGGGTYGYTF
CDR3 DNA: TGTGCCAGCAGCGTAGGGGGGGGCACCTATGGCTACACCTTC
V gene: TRBV9
clone size: few
D gene: NA
J gene: TRBJ1-2

CDR3 protein: CSALSGGPNLTDTQYF
CDR3 DNA: TGCAGCGCCCTCTCGGGGGGACCTAATCTCACAGATACGCAGTATTTT
V gene: TRBV29-1
clone size: NA
D gene: TRBD2
J gene: TRBJ2-3

CDR3 protein: CASSPWTGSNQPQHF
CDR3 DNA: TGTGCCAGCAGCCCTTGGACAGGAAGCAATCAGCCCCAGCATTTT
V gene: TRBV9
clone size: once
D gene: TRBD1
J gene: TRBJ1-5

CDR3 protein: CASSQDGGAGQPQHF
CDR3 DNA: TGCGCCAGCAGCCAAGATGGGGGAGCGGGTCAGCCCCAGCATTTT
V gene: TRBV4-3
clone size: NA
D gene: NA
J gene: TRBJ1-5

CDR3 protein: CASSVRTLAGGRNEQFF
CDR3 DNA: TGTGCCAGCAGCGTCCGGACCCTAGCGGGGGGGCGGAATGAGCAGTTCTTC
V gene: TRBV9
clone size: NA
D gene: TRBD2
J gene: TRBJ2-1

CDR3 protein: CASNNGVQAGGETQYF
CDR3 DNA: TGTGCCAGCAACAATGGGGTCCAAGCGGGGGGAGAGACCCAGTACTTC
V gene: TRBV7-3
clone size: NA
D gene: TRBD2
J gene: TRBJ2-5

CDR3 protein: CASSPDRDIRSYTF
CDR3 DNA: TGTGCCAGCAGCCCGGACAGGGATATTAGGAGCTACACCTTC
V gene: TRBV7-2
clone size: NA
D gene: TRBD1
J gene: TRBJ1-2

CDR3 protein: CASGGIQGDTQYF
CDR3 DNA: TGCGCCAGCGGTGGCATACAGGGTGATACGCAGTATTTT
V gene: TRBV5-1
clone size: once
D gene: NA
J gene: TRBJ2-3

CDR3 protein: CASSQWVAYEQYF
CDR3 DNA: TGTGCCAGCAGCCAATGGGTAGCTTACGAGCAGTACTTC
V gene: TRBV14
clone size: NA
D gene: NA
J gene: TRBJ2-7

CDR3 protein: CASTFPTGVHEQFF
CDR3 DNA: TGTGCCAGCACCTTCCCTACCGGAGTTCATGAGCAGTTCTTC
V gene: TRBV5-6
clone size: once
D gene: NA
J gene: TRBJ2-1

CDR3 protein: CASSQKGLAGGTGELFF
CDR3 DNA: TGTGCCAGTAGTCAGAAGGGACTAGCGGGAGGTACCGGGGAGCTGTTTTTT
V gene: TRBV19
clone size: NA
D gene: TRBD2
J gene: TRBJ2-2

CDR3 protein: CASSPRTSGYEQYF
CDR3 DNA: TGTGCCAGCAGCCCCCGGACAAGTGGCTACGAGCAGTACTTC
V gene: TRBV7-8
clone size: NA
D gene: NA
J gene: TRBJ2-7

CDR3 protein: CASSEAGGMNTEAFF
CDR3 DNA: TGTGCCAGCAGCGAGGCTGGGGGGATGAACACTGAAGCTTTCTTT
V gene: TRBV9
clone size: NA
D gene: NA
J gene: TRBJ1-1

CDR3 protein: CASSFPLVENEAFF
CDR3 DNA: TGTGCCAGCAGCTTTCCTTTGGTAGAAAATGAAGCTTTCTTT
V gene: TRBV5-4
clone size: NA
D gene: NA
J gene: TRBJ1-1

CDR3 protein: CASSFSGDTEAFF
CDR3 DNA: TGTGCCAGCAGCTTCTCAGGGGACACTGAAGCTTTCTTT
V gene: TRBV7-9
clone size: NA
D gene: NA
J gene: TRBJ1-1

CDR3 protein: CASSLYGQGAGNTIYF
CDR3 DNA: TGTGCCAGCAGTTTATATGGGCAGGGGGCTGGAAACACCATATATTTT
V gene: TRBV28
clone size: NA
D gene: TRBD1
J gene: TRBJ1-3

CDR3 protein: CASSIDRVQETQYF
CDR3 DNA: TGTGCCAGTTCCATTGACCGGGTCCAAGAGACCCAGTACTTC
V gene: TRBV27
clone size: NA
D gene: NA
J gene: TRBJ2-5

CDR3 protein: CATRQGYEQYF
CDR3 DNA: TGTGCCACCCGACAGGGCTACGAGCAGTACTTC
V gene: TRBV2
clone size: few
D gene: TRBD1
J gene: TRBJ2-7

CDR3 protein: CASSPYGGGLTNEQYF
CDR3 DNA: TGTGCCAGCAGCCCGTACGGGGGAGGTCTGACCAACGAGCAGTACTTC
V gene: TRBV5-5
clone size: once
D gene: NA
J gene: TRBJ2-7

CDR3 protein: CASSLGDSPLHF
CDR3 DNA: TGTGCCAGCAGCTTAGGCGATTCACCCCTCCACTTT
V gene: TRBV11-2
clone size: NA
D gene: NA
J gene: TRBJ1-6